Listed below are T cell receptor beta chains from one sample, sequenced in a study of identical twins. MiXCR was run by TCRdb on the 5' RACE reads, yielding one entry per CDR3 protein. The data show some 600,000 distinct CDR3 sequences, roughly 7.1% seen once. These data are also associated with another study on yellow fever vaccine responses in identical twins.

Sequencing input: PBMCs. These receptors all come from a woman under 30 in good health. Each CDR3 is given with its conserved first and last residue. The D gene is left open where the match is weak. Where a row states a size, it is once, few, many or the class of an expanded clone; other rows omit it.

clone_size | d_call | j_call | cdr3_length | v_call | cdr3_nt | cdr3_aa
- | TRBD1 | TRBJ2-5 | 16 | TRBV19 | TGTGCCAGTAGTTCCCATTGGGACAGGGATCTGCAGACCCAGTACTTC | CASSSHWDRDLQTQYF
many | - | TRBJ2-7 | 13 | TRBV20-1 | TGCAGTGCTAGCGAGCCCCCGCCCTACGAGCAGTACTTC | CSASEPPPYEQYF
few | TRBD2 | TRBJ2-3 | 18 | TRBV29-1 | TGCAGCGTTGACGGGACTAGCGGGAGCGTTCGGCGCACAGATACGCAGTATTTT | CSVDGTSGSVRRTDTQYF
- | - | TRBJ2-5 | 13 | TRBV6-5 | TGTGCCAGCAGTTACATGGGGAAAGAGACCCAGTACTTC | CASSYMGKETQYF
few | - | TRBJ1-1 | 15 | TRBV29-1 | TGCAGCGTTGCCCGGGGGCAGATAACGAACACTGAAGCTTTCTTT | CSVARGQITNTEAFF
few | - | TRBJ2-7 | 16 | TRBV2 | TGTGCCAGCAGTCCTGGTGGGGGGGGGCCCTCCTACGAGCAGTACTTC | CASSPGGGGPSYEQYF
few | TRBD1 | TRBJ2-7 | 14 | TRBV20-1 | TGCAGTGCTAGACAGGGGGCGACTTATAACGAGCAGTACTTC | CSARQGATYNEQYF
- | TRBD2 | TRBJ2-1 | 15 | TRBV20-1 | TGCAGTGCCACCCGGGGGGAGATCTCCTACAATGAGCAGTTCTTC | CSATRGEISYNEQFF
many | TRBD1 | TRBJ2-7 | 13 | TRBV29-1 | TGCAGCGTTGAAGAGGACAGGGGCTACGAGCAGTACTTC | CSVEEDRGYEQYF
few | - | TRBJ2-5 | 16 | TRBV20-1 | TGCAGTGCTAGCCTCTACAGACGGGGTTTCGGCGAGACCCAGTACTTC | CSASLYRRGFGETQYF
few | - | TRBJ2-5 | 13 | TRBV9 | TGTGCCAGCAGCGTAAGTCCCCAGGAGACCCAGTACTTC | CASSVSPQETQYF
- | - | TRBJ1-3 | 15 | TRBV3-1 | TGTGCCAGCAGCCAAGATGGTCAGGGTAGAAACACCATATATTTT | CASSQDGQGRNTIYF
few | - | TRBJ2-3 | 18 | TRBV5-1 | TGCGCCAGCAGCTTGGGCACTCGAGGGGGGGCAAGCACAGATACGCAGTATTTT | CASSLGTRGGASTDTQYF
few | TRBD2 | TRBJ2-7 | 14 | TRBV20-1 | TGCAGTGCTAGAGTGGAGCGGGAGGGCTACGAGCAGTACTTC | CSARVEREGYEQYF
few | - | TRBJ2-2 | 12 | TRBV12-3/TRBV12-4 | TGTGCCGGATTACAGGAGGGCGGGGAGCTGTTTTTT | CAGLQEGGELFF
- | - | TRBJ2-4 | 14 | TRBV2 | TGTGCCAGCAGTGACAGCGGTGGCAGTAACATTCAGTACTTC | CASSDSGGSNIQYF
few | TRBD2 | TRBJ2-4 | 17 | TRBV29-1 | TGCAGCGTTGGTCCCCCCTCTAGCGGGAGTGGCCAAAACATTCAGTACTTC | CSVGPPSSGSGQNIQYF
many | - | TRBJ2-2 | 15 | TRBV10-3 | TGTGCCATCAGGACAGGATCGGCGAACACCGGGGAGCTGTTTTTT | CAIRTGSANTGELFF
few | TRBD2 | TRBJ2-1 | 16 | TRBV7-6 | TGTGCCAGCAGCTTACACCCCACTAGCGGGGGCAATGAGCAGTTCTTC | CASSLHPTSGGNEQFF
few | TRBD2 | TRBJ2-3 | 17 | TRBV28 | TGTGCCAGCAGTTACCCCCTACTAGCGGTCGGCACAGATACGCAGTATTTT | CASSYPLLAVGTDTQYF